This entry lists 27 T cell receptor beta chains sequenced from one sample in a study of read filtering for tumor transcriptome and immune sequencing. Molecular barcoded adaptors covering alpha/delta and beta/gamma chains were used on about 0.4 ug RNA. MiXCR, run by TCRdb on the reads, gives a single entry per CDR3 protein. Here the sample spans approximately 90,000 distinct CDR3 sequences, approximately 13% being singletons. Sequences were obtained from a population of CD138-negative cells sorted from bone marrow. These receptors all come from a donor over 35 with multiple myeloma.

This clonotype was seen repeatedly, ten times or more. In DNA, the CDR3 is TGCGCCAGCAGCCAGAAGGCGGAGGGATTAGAGACCCAGTACTTC. Translated, it gives CASSQKAEGLETQYF. The rearrangement joins TRBV4-1 to TRBJ2-5; D possibly corresponds to TRBD2 (6 bases). CDR3 length equals 15 residues. Germline V gene data show CDR1 as MGHRA and CDR2 as YSYEKL. The V and J ends lost 3 bases and 4 bases respectively, with 15 bases between them.

This chain uses TRBV28 with TRBJ2-3, with 7 bases lining up with TRBD1. Germline V CDR1 and CDR2: MDHEN, SYDVKM. V lost 5 bases, J lost 2 bases, and 10 bases stayed unmatched. This CDR3 is 16 amino acids long. CDR3 in amino acids: CASSPADTGVTDTQYF. The CDR3 DNA is TGTGCCAGCAGTCCGGCGGACACAGGGGTCACAGATACGCAGTATTTT. Full variable domain (rest looked up from reference TRBV28 and TRBJ2-3): DVKVTQSSRYLVKRTGEKVFLECVQDMDHENMFWYRQDPGLGLRLIYFSYDVKMKEKGDIPEGYSVSREKKERFSLILESASTNQTSMYLCASSPADTGVTDTQYFGPGTRLTVL.

The CDR3 protein is CASSQGALIGEQYF. CDR3 nucleotide sequence: TGTGCCAGCAGCCAGGGGGCGCTTATCGGGGAGCAGTACTTC. J is TRBJ2-7 and V is TRBV6-2 or TRBV6-3; 8 nucleotides line up with TRBD1. The CDR3 runs 14 residues. Losses at the gene ends were 6 bases for V and 7 bases for J; bases not matched to a gene: 11. Germline V gene lookup returns CDR1 MNHEY and CDR2 SVGEGT.

In regard to this clonotype: The likely explanation is a read error, given a far larger clone one base away. This chain joins TRBV6-1 and TRBJ2-1; perhaps D is TRBD1 or TRBD2 (6 bases each). From germline, CDR1 is MNHNS and CDR2 SASEGT. The CDR3 is 14 amino acids. The CDR3 region has the DNA TGTGCCAGCAGTTACTCGGGGGCCAGGAATGGGCAGTTCTTC. Translation gives CASSYSGARNGQFF.

The sample holds one count of this clonotype. This sequence joins TRBV28 and TRBJ2-1, with 9 bases lining up with TRBD2. Germline CDR1 and CDR2: MDHEN and SYDVKM. The CDR3 spans 12 residues. The V and J ends lost 7 bases and 10 bases, in that order; junction bases with no gene match: 5. CDR3 nucleotides: TGTGCCAGCATTGTCCTAGCGGGGGAGCAGTTCTTC. Translating gives CASIVLAGEQFF.

This clonotype was observed many times. The genes are TRBV6-2 or TRBV6-3 and TRBJ1-1; 7 bases are a match to TRBD1. J lost 2 bases, V lost 5 bases, and 5 bases had no gene match. The germline gives CDR1 MNHEY, CDR2 SVGEGT. The CDR3 contains 14 residues. The CDR3 DNA follows: TGTGCCAGCAGTCGGGACAGAGCTAACACTGAAGCTTTCTTT. It codes for CASSRDRANTEAFF.

This clonotype was seen ten or more times. V is TRBV12-3 or TRBV12-4 and J is TRBJ1-5; the D is unclear. This CDR3 has 16 residues. Trimming left V 3 bases short and J 1 base short, with 13 bases between. The CDR3 reads CASSFGMGTSNQPQHF. Written as DNA, the CDR3 is TGTGCCAGCAGTTTCGGGATGGGTACAAGCAATCAGCCCCAGCATTTT.

This clonotype was detected many times. The chain joins TRBV3-1 to TRBJ2-1; TRBD1 aligns across 7 bases. With V trimmed by 0 bases and J by 1 base, 12 bases remained unmatched. The germline V gene encodes CDR1 LGHDT and CDR2 YNNKEL (reference sequence). There are 19 residues in the CDR3. CDR3 amino acids: CASSQDRFLGGRSYNEQFF. DNA of the CDR3: TGTGCCAGCAGCCAAGATAGGTTCTTAGGGGGCCGGTCCTACAATGAGCAGTTCTTC.

This clonotype has ten or more counts. The rearrangement links TRBV20-1 to TRBJ1-1; 7 positions agree with TRBD1. Germline-derived CDR1 and CDR2 are DFQATT and SNEGSKA (reference sequence). The CDR3 totals 13 residues. Trimming cost V 5 bases and J 4 bases; bases outside gene matches: 7. The CDR3 reads CSAPRGQGTEAFF. The CDR3 bases are TGCAGTGCTCCAAGGGGGCAGGGCACTGAAGCTTTCTTT.

This clonotype turned up a few times. J is TRBJ2-1 and V is TRBV4-1; 15 bases match TRBD2. The CDR3 is 21 amino acids. Trimming at V came to 4 bases and at J to 7 bases, leaving 20 bases not matched to a gene. The germline V gene encodes CDR1 MGHRA and CDR2 YSYEKL. CDR3: CASSRTSGRAYFSYNPNEQFF. CDR3 DNA sequence: TGCGCCAGCAGCCGGACTAGCGGGAGGGCATACTTTTCTTATAATCCAAATGAGCAGTTCTTC.

This clonotype was counted ten times or more. This chain joins TRBV6-1 and TRBJ2-2; maybe TRBD2 (6 bases). Per germline, CDR1 MNHNS and CDR2 SASEGT. Deletions cut 7 bases from V and 6 bases from J, with 9 bases between. The CDR3 extends over 12 amino acids. CDR3 loop: CASNWGAGELFF. DNA of the CDR3: TGTGCCAGCAATTGGGGGGCCGGGGAGCTGTTTTTT.

Worth noting for this clonotype: At one of its ends the junction is not consistent with the germline gene, which may arise from a read error. This chain links TRBV7-9 with TRBJ2-1; D possibly uses TRBD1 or TRBD2 (5 bases each). The CDR3 contains 17 residues. Germline CDR1 reads SEHNR; CDR2 reads FQNEAQ (reference sequence). CDR3 nucleotide sequence: TGCGCCAGCAGCTTTTCTCACACCATGGGGGTCTACAAGGAGCAGTTCTTC. This codes for CASSFSHTMGVYKEQFF.

This clonotype was seen ten or more times. CDR3 region: CASSLAFTGETEAFF. The CDR3 DNA follows: TGTGCCAGCAGCTTAGCGTTCACAGGGGAGACTGAAGCTTTCTTT. This rearrangement joins TRBV7-2 to TRBJ1-1, with 7 bases that match TRBD1. CDR3 length: 15 amino acids. CDR1 and CDR2 from the germline V gene are SGHTA and FQGNSA. Trimming cost V 0 bases and J 5 bases; bases outside gene matches: 6.

This clonotype was counted many times. The V call is TRBV7-2, the J call TRBJ2-5; D is ambiguous. The CDR3 covers 14 residues. V shed 0 bases and J shed 5 bases, with 10 bases lying between them. Germline CDR1 reads SGHTA; CDR2 reads FQGNSA. The CDR3 DNA reads as TGTGCCAGCAGCTTAGCTTCCATGAGGGAGACCCAGTACTTC. Its translation is CASSLASMRETQYF.

This clonotype was observed at least ten times. The V call is TRBV11-1, the J call TRBJ2-1; perhaps TRBD2 as D (5 bases). V lost 1 base and J lost 9, with 13 bases in between. CDR1 is SGHAT and CDR2 is FQDESV in the germline V gene (reference sequence). This CDR3 is 14 amino acids long. The chain's CDR3 is CASSLVPGFSEQFF. As DNA, the CDR3 is TGTGCCAGCAGCTTAGTTCCGGGATTTAGTGAGCAGTTCTTC.

V and J are TRBV7-3 and TRBJ2-1, with TRBD2 matching over 7 bases. CDR1 and CDR2 from the germline V gene are SGHTA and FQGTGA. The CDR3 spans 13 residues. The J segment lost 9 bases and the V segment lost 1 base, leaving 3 bases of the junction unmatched. CDR3 coding DNA: TGTGCCAGCAGCTTAAGCGGGAGCAGTGAGCAGTTCTTC. Residues: CASSLSGSSEQFF.

V is TRBV12-3 or TRBV12-4 and J is TRBJ2-1; perhaps D is TRBD1 or TRBD2 (5 bases each). The CDR3 is made up of 14 amino acids. Trimming left V 7 bases short and J 8 bases short, with 18 bases between. The CDR3 spells CASNLLGPPDEQFF. The CDR3 DNA reads TGTGCCAGCAACCTGTTGGGACCACCGGATGAGCAGTTCTTC.

The chain links TRBV4-2 to TRBJ2-6, with D unresolved. In germline, CDR1 is LGHNA, CDR2 YNFKEQ. The CDR3 contains 16 residues. The V and J ends lost 1 base and 0 bases respectively, with 7 bases between them. CDR3 DNA: TGTGCCAGCAGCCAAGTTGGCTCCTCTGGGGCCAACGTCCTGACTTTC. This codes for CASSQVGSSGANVLTF.

This clonotype was seen at least ten times. The V gene is TRBV13, the J gene TRBJ1-1, with 7 bases matching TRBD1. CDR1 and CDR2 from the germline V gene are PRHDT and FYEKMQ (reference sequence). V was clipped by 2 bases and J by 8 bases; unmatched bases: 2. The CDR3 extends over 12 amino acids. The CDR3: CASSLRGPEAFF. CDR3 sequence (DNA): TGTGCCAGCAGCTTAAGGGGGCCCGAAGCTTTCTTT.

As regards this clonotype: This may come from a read error, since a much larger clone is one base off. This chain connects TRBV24-1 to TRBJ2-3, with 9 bases lining up with TRBD2. Germline V CDR1 and CDR2: KGHDR, SFDVKD. J lost 3 bases, V lost 6 bases, and 9 bases had no gene match. The CDR3 covers 16 residues. For the CDR3, the DNA is TGTGCCACCAGTCCGGAGTTAGCGGGAGATACAGATACGCAGTATTTT. It translates to CATSPELAGDTDTQYF.

As for this clonotype: This clone may be a read error of a much larger clone one base away. This sequence joins TRBV5-1 and TRBJ2-3, with 9 bases identical to TRBD1. The CDR3 is 14 residues long. CDR1 is SGHRS and CDR2 is YFSETQ in the germline V gene. V dropped 7 bases and J dropped 6; count of bases not matched to a gene: 9. The chain's CDR3 is CASGRDREWDTQYF. The CDR3 DNA sequence: TGCGCCAGCGGTCGGGACAGGGAGTGGGATACGCAGTATTTT.

This clonotype has a handful of counts. The chain couples TRBV5-4 to TRBJ2-3; perhaps TRBD2 as D (6 bases). Germline CDR1 SGHNT, CDR2 YYREEE (reference sequence). The CDR3 is 15 amino acids. With 5 bases removed from V and 4 bases from J, the gap between germline ends came to 17 bases. The DNA of the CDR3 is TGTGCCAGCAGGGGAGGCCCGCAGAGGGCAGATACGCAGTATTTT. Translated: CASRGGPQRADTQYF. Filled out from reference TRBV5-4 and TRBJ2-3, the complete variable domain reads ETGVTQSPTHLIKTRGQQVTLRCSSQSGHNTVSWYQQALGQGPQFIFQYYREEENGRGNFPPRFSGLQFPNYSSELNVNALELDDSALYLCASRGGPQRADTQYFGPGTRLTVL.

This chain links TRBV12-3 or TRBV12-4 with TRBJ2-7; D could derive from TRBD1 or TRBD2 (6 bases each). V lost 2 bases and J lost 5, with 16 bases in between. The CDR3 loop spans 15 amino acids. CDR3 DNA sequence: TGTGCCAGCAGTTTATTCGGAGGGGGAGCCAACGAGCAGTACTTC. This translates into CASSLFGGGANEQYF.

This clonotype appeared many times. A junction end diverges from the germline sequence, so it may reflect a read error. The CDR3 DNA follows: TGTGCCAGTAGTATAGGGGCAGGATGGCCCTTCTTCTTC. Translated, it gives CASSIGAGWPFFF. This chain joins TRBV19 and TRBJ1-2; D is uncertain. The CDR3 contains 13 residues. Germline values: CDR1 LNHDA, CDR2 SQIVND (reference sequence).

This clonotype was recorded at least ten times. The genes are TRBV11-1 and TRBJ2-1; a weak D match, TRBD1 (6 bases). V gave up 3 bases and J gave up 7 bases, with 10 bases separating them. CDR1 SGHAT and CDR2 FQDESV come from the germline V gene (reference sequence). The CDR3 runs 13 residues. CDR3 DNA: TGTGCCAGCAGCTTCACAGGGACAAATGAGCAGTTCTTC. Protein product: CASSFTGTNEQFF.

As concerns this clonotype: A much larger clone lies a single base off, so this may be a read error. The CDR3 region has the DNA TGCAGTGCTAGAGAACGCGTGTTCTCAGGGGCAGATACGCAGTATTTT. Translated: CSARERVFSGADTQYF. The chain uses TRBV20-1 and TRBJ2-3, with TRBD1 as a possible D gene (6 bases). CDR1 is DFQATT, CDR2 SNEGSKA, per germline (reference sequence). The CDR3 is 16 residues long. The V end lost 0 bases, the J end lost 4 bases, and 17 bases lay between the germline ends.

In the case of this clonotype: This may stem from a read error, because a much larger clone lies one nucleotide away. The J gene is TRBJ2-3, the V gene TRBV28; possibly TRBD2 for D (6 bases). Germline CDR1 and CDR2: MDHEN and SYDVKM. The CDR3 consists of 18 residues. CDR3 residues: CASTSPLSSVEGTDTHYF. The CDR3 bases are TGTGCCAGCACCAGCCCCCTCTCTAGCGTGGAGGGCACAGATACGCATTATTTT.